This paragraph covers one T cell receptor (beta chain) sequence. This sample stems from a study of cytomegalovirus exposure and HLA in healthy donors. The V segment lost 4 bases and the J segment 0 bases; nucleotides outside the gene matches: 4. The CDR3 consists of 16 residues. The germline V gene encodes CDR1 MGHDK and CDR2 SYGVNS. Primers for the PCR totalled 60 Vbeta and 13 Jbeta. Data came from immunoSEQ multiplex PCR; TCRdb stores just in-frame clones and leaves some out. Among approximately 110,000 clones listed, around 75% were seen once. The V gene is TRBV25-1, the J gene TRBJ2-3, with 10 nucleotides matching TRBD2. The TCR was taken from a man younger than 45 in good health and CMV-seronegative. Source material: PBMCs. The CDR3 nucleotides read TGTGCCAGCAGTGGGATGACTAGCGGGAGCACAGATACGCAGTATTTT. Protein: CASSGMTSGSTDTQYF.